Shown below are 28 T cell receptor beta chains from a single sample sequenced in a study of OX40 agonist ivuxolimab in advanced cancers. Clones were sequenced by immunoSEQ multiplex PCR, and TCRdb holds only the in-frame ones, with some missing. Of 25,000 to 30,000 clones listed, approximately 78% are singletons. The specimen was CD4+ or CD8+ T cells sorted from blood, collected in a trial of the OX40 agonist ivuxolimab. These receptors were collected from an adult with an advanced solid tumor such as melanoma, head and neck, liver or kidney cancer.

The rearrangement joins TRBV7-8 to TRBJ2-1, with TRBD1 identical over 10 bases. This CDR3 contains 15 residues. CDR1 and CDR2 (germline): SGHVS, FQNEAQ. Losses at the gene ends were 5 bases for V and 7 bases for J; bases not matched to a gene: 8. CDR3 sequence (DNA): TGTGCCAGCAGCCAGACAGGGGGCGATTGGAATGAGCAGTTCTTC. It translates to CASSQTGGDWNEQFF.

The CDR3 DNA sequence: TGTGCCAGCAGTGAGGTTCGGGAGACCCAGTACTTC. It specifies CASSEVRETQYF. This chain links TRBV6-4 with TRBJ2-5; D is unclear. Germline V gene data show CDR1 as MRHNA and CDR2 as SNTAGT. The CDR3 loop spans 12 amino acids. Trimming pared 3 bases from V and 5 bases from J, leaving 7 bases between.

V gene TRBV19 combines with J gene TRBJ2-1, with 10 bases that match TRBD2. V was clipped by 5 bases and J by 0 bases; unmatched bases: 4. Germline V gives CDR1 LNHDA, CDR2 SQIVND (reference sequence). The CDR3 is made up of 16 amino acids. The CDR3 region has the DNA TGTGCCAGTAGTGTCTCTAGCGGGAGCTCCTACAATGAGCAGTTCTTC. This translates into CASSVSSGSSYNEQFF.

This clone was seen only once. V gene TRBV7-9 combines with J gene TRBJ2-3, with D unclear. The CDR3 loop spans 14 amino acids. CDR1 is SEHNR and CDR2 is FQNEAQ in the germline V gene (reference sequence). V lost 7 bases, J lost 4 bases, and 15 bases lay in between. Written as DNA, the CDR3 is TGTGCCAGCACCCCGCCTCTCAGGCCAGATACGCAGTATTTT. Residues: CASTPPLRPDTQYF.

The CDR3 sequence is CASSEDSGSYEQYF. CDR3 nucleotide sequence: TGTGCCAGCAGCGAGGACAGCGGGTCCTACGAGCAGTACTTC. This sequence joins TRBV9 and TRBJ2-7; D may correspond to TRBD1 or TRBD2 (6 bases each). The CDR3 runs to 14 residues. Germline V gene data show CDR1 as SGDLS and CDR2 as YYNGEE. V was clipped by 3 bases and J by 1 base, with 11 bases between them.

This rearrangement joins TRBV4-1 to TRBJ2-5; tentatively, D is TRBD2 (7 bases). V lost 4 bases and J 1 base, leaving 13 bases between the germline ends. The germline gives CDR1 MGHRA, CDR2 YSYEKL. This CDR3 comprises 15 residues. DNA of the CDR3: TGCGCCAGCAGCCGGGGGGGCCTGGTCCAAGAGACCCAGTACTTC. Encoded protein: CASSRGGLVQETQYF.

The rearrangement links TRBV5-1 to TRBJ1-3, with D possibly TRBD1 on 6 matching bases. This CDR3 has 15 residues. Germline values: CDR1 SGHRS, CDR2 YFSETQ. Between the trimmed V and J ends, which lost 7 bases and 0 bases, there was a span of 14 bases. CDR3 in DNA: TGCGCCAGCCGGGACAAGCCTAGCTCTGGAAACACCATATATTTT. Translation: CASRDKPSSGNTIYF. Complete variable domain (other parts from reference TRBV5-1 and TRBJ1-3): KAGVTQTPRYLIKTRGQQVTLSCSPISGHRSVSWYQQTPGQGLQFLFEYFSETQRNKGNFPGRFSGRQFSNSRSEMNVSTLELGDSALYLCASRDKPSSGNTIYFGEGSWLTVV.

This chain links TRBV1 with TRBJ2-6; the table's D call, TRBD2, was not checked against the DNA. TRBV1 is termed a pseudogene. The CDR3 loop spans 17 amino acids. This chain's CDR3 is CTSSQEEAMGGANVLTF. As DNA, the CDR3 is TGCACCAGCAGCCAAGAGGAGGCTATGGGCGGGGCCAACGTCCTGACTTTC.

The V and J genes are TRBV4-1 and TRBJ1-5; the D is unclear. Trimming took 1 base from V and 0 from J, leaving 7 bases between them. The CDR3 is made up of 15 amino acids. Per germline, CDR1 MGHRA and CDR2 YSYEKL. The CDR3 protein is CASSQASNSNQPQHF. The CDR3 DNA reads as TGCGCCAGCAGCCAAGCCAGCAATAGCAATCAGCCCCAGCATTTT.

The V gene is TRBV7-9, the J gene TRBJ1-6; 8 nucleotides align to TRBD1. CDR1 SEHNR and CDR2 FQNEAQ come from the germline V gene (reference sequence). V was pared by 4 bases and J by 6 bases, with 8 bases of the junction left unmatched. There are 16 residues in the CDR3. In DNA, the CDR3 is TGTGCCAGCAGCTCTACGACAGGGGTTTTTAATTCACCCCTCCACTTT. As protein: CASSSTTGVFNSPLHF.

The rearrangement uses TRBV11-2 and TRBJ2-5; the match to TRBD2 covers 8 bases. CDR3 length equals 14 residues. CDR1 is SGHAT and CDR2 is FQNNGV in the germline V gene. Unmatched junction bases numbered 13, after V lost 5 bases and J lost 11 bases. CDR3 loop: CASSVGLGYLEQYF. CDR3 in DNA: TGTGCCAGCAGCGTGGGACTAGGTTATTTAGAGCAGTACTTC.

The chain couples TRBV6-5 to TRBJ1-2, with D tentatively TRBD1 (5 bases). The V end was cut by 0 bases, the J end by 1 base, with 6 bases between. The germline CDR1 and CDR2 sequences are MNHEY and SVGAGI. The CDR3 contains 14 residues. Written as DNA, the CDR3 is TGTGCCAGCAGTTACTCCAGGGATAACTATGGCTACACCTTC. Residues: CASSYSRDNYGYTF.

This clone occurred once. The rearrangement links TRBV4-1 to TRBJ2-7; D is possibly TRBD1 or TRBD2 (5 bases each). V was shortened by 6 bases and J by 6 bases, with 18 bases between the two germline ends. From germline, CDR1 is MGHRA and CDR2 YSYEKL. This CDR3 has 14 residues. The CDR3 loop reads CASSPVGGGSEQYF. The CDR3 DNA is TGCGCCAGCAGTCCCGTGGGTGGGGGTTCCGAGCAGTACTTC.

V gene TRBV7-6 combines with J gene TRBJ2-7; 7 bases agree with TRBD2. V gave up 1 base and J gave up 5 bases; unmatched junction bases: 2. This CDR3 has 13 residues. The germline CDR1 and CDR2 sequences are SGHVS and FNYEAQ. The CDR3 sequence: CASSLGEGNEQYF. The CDR3 coding sequence is TGTGCCAGCAGCTTAGGGGAGGGGAACGAGCAGTACTTC.

This sequence joins TRBV5-5 and TRBJ2-3; 8 bases agree with TRBD2. The CDR3 covers 15 residues. Germline V gene sequence: CDR1 SGHKS, CDR2 YYEKEE (reference sequence). With V trimmed by 1 base and J by 5 bases, 6 bases remained unmatched. This chain's CDR3 is CASSLWEREIDTQYF. For the CDR3, the DNA is TGTGCCAGCAGCTTGTGGGAGCGGGAGATAGATACGCAGTATTTT.

This clone appeared a few times. The rearrangement joins TRBV7-3 to TRBJ2-3; 11 bases map to TRBD2. Germline lookup yields CDR1 SGHTA and CDR2 FQGTGA. The CDR3 consists of 17 residues. The V gene end was trimmed by 0 bases and the J gene end by 2 bases; junction bases not matched to a gene: 4. The chain's CDR3 is CASSLTATSGVTDTQYF. CDR3 sequence (DNA): TGTGCCAGCAGCTTAACCGCGACTAGCGGGGTCACAGATACGCAGTATTTT.

This chain links TRBV5-6 with TRBJ1-2; D gene unclear. Trimming removed 0 bases from V and 7 bases from J, with 7 bases in between. The CDR3 runs to 12 residues. Germline V CDR1 and CDR2: SGHDT, YYEEEE. The CDR3 sequence: CASSLGLGGYTF. DNA for the CDR3: TGTGCCAGCAGCTTGGGCCTTGGTGGCTACACCTTC.

J is TRBJ1-5 and V is TRBV5-6, with D possibly TRBD1 on 5 matching bases. V was clipped by 4 bases and J by 2 bases, with 13 bases between them. Per germline, CDR1 SGHDT and CDR2 YYEEEE. The CDR3 length is 15 residues. CDR3 loop: CASSVQGFGNQPQHF. CDR3 nucleotides: TGTGCCAGCAGCGTTCAGGGTTTTGGCAATCAGCCCCAGCATTTT.

By proportion, this clone is medium-sized. The chain carries TRBV4-3 and TRBJ2-3, with TRBD2 as a possible D gene (6 bases). Deletions cut 3 bases from V and 5 bases from J, with 9 bases between. Germline CDR1 is LGHNA and CDR2 is YSLEER. The CDR3 consists of 13 residues. The CDR3 here is CASSQDSGDTQYF. The DNA of the CDR3 is TGCGCCAGCAGCCAGGATAGCGGAGATACGCAGTATTTT.

This clone was observed a handful of times. The genes are TRBV4-2 and TRBJ1-2; 10 bases map to TRBD1. The germline gives CDR1 LGHNA, CDR2 YNFKEQ. This CDR3 is built from 19 residues. Trimming removed 0 bases from V and 3 bases from J; junction bases left unmatched: 13. CDR3 residues: CASSQDLGYDRGRDYGYTF. The CDR3 nucleotides are TGTGCCAGCAGCCAAGATCTTGGATATGACAGGGGGCGCGACTATGGCTACACCTTC.

V usage is TRBV13 and J usage is TRBJ2-7; 8 nucleotides align to TRBD1. There are 15 residues in the CDR3. The ends lost 1 base at V and 4 bases at J; junction bases unmatched: 6. Germline V CDR1 and CDR2: PRHDT, FYEKMQ (reference sequence). The CDR3 spells CASSLEAGGAYEQYF. CDR3 bases: TGTGCCAGCAGCTTAGAGGCAGGGGGCGCTTACGAGCAGTACTTC.

J is TRBJ1-1 and V is TRBV6-5, with D uncertain. The germline CDR1 and CDR2 sequences are MNHEY and SVGAGI. The V end lost 6 bases, the J end lost 2 bases, and 13 bases lay between the germline ends. This CDR3 has 14 amino acids. CDR3 loop: CASSTDERNTEAFF. The CDR3 nucleotides are TGTGCCAGCAGCACCGACGAACGAAACACTGAAGCTTTCTTT.

The rearrangement links TRBV29-1 to TRBJ2-7; 9 nucleotides align to TRBD1. V dropped 6 bases and J dropped 7; count of bases not matched to a gene: 13. This CDR3 has 14 residues. CDR1 is SQVTM and CDR2 is ANQGSEA in the germline V gene. The CDR3 is CSVAGTGPFGEQYF. The CDR3 DNA follows: TGCAGCGTAGCCGGGACAGGGCCTTTTGGGGAGCAGTACTTC.

The chain is built from TRBV9 and TRBJ1-5; tentatively, D is TRBD1 (6 bases). Trimming removed 0 bases from V and 3 bases from J, with 10 bases in between. Germline V lookup: CDR1 SGDLS, CDR2 YYNGEE. This CDR3 has 15 amino acids. This CDR3 reads CASSVEGEANQPQHF. The CDR3 DNA reads TGTGCCAGCAGCGTAGAGGGGGAAGCCAATCAGCCCCAGCATTTT.

The chain combines TRBV29-1 with TRBJ2-1, with 11 bases fitting TRBD1. The CDR3 has 17 amino acids. Germline V gene data show CDR1 as SQVTM and CDR2 as ANQGSEA. Germline trimming cut 6 bases from V and 6 bases from J; bases unmatched to any gene: 16. The CDR3 DNA reads as TGCAGCGTCCACGACGGAGGATGGGACAGGGGGATCAATGAGCAGTTCTTC. Amino acid sequence: CSVHDGGWDRGINEQFF.

This clone was counted only a few times. This chain joins TRBV7-3 and TRBJ1-6; D is unclear. The CDR3 length is 14 residues. V gave up 4 bases and J gave up 6 bases, with 10 bases separating them. CDR1 is SGHTA, CDR2 FQGTGA, per germline. CDR3 DNA: TGTGCCAGCAGCTCCATCGGCGGTAATTCACCCCTCCACTTT. This codes for CASSSIGGNSPLHF.

This chain links TRBV30 with TRBJ1-2; D is uncertain. Germline V gene lookup returns CDR1 GTSNPN and CDR2 SVGIG (reference sequence). Trimming cost V 6 bases and J 4 bases, with 24 bases left between them. This CDR3 comprises 16 residues. Here the CDR3 reads CACLRDLTRTSYGYTF. For the CDR3, the DNA is TGTGCCTGCTTAAGGGATTTAACAAGGACCTCCTATGGCTACACCTTC.

V and J are TRBV5-5 and TRBJ1-4, with D maybe TRBD1 (5 bases). V dropped 3 bases and J dropped 2 bases, with 11 bases sitting between them. The germline V gene has CDR1 SGHKS and CDR2 YYEKEE (reference sequence). This CDR3 comprises 15 residues. CDR3 residues: CASSSEGRTNEKLFF. For the CDR3, the DNA is TGTGCCAGCAGCTCGGAGGGGCGGACTAATGAAAAACTGTTTTTT.